This TCR beta chain was recovered during a study of tissue T cells after allogeneic stem cell transplantation. Some clones are missing from TCRdb's copy, which holds only in-frame ones; the method was immunoSEQ multiplex PCR. The data hold 6,000 to 9,500 clones, with just under 80% observed a single time. V lost 5 bases to trimming and J lost 10 bases; unmatched junction nucleotides: 10. Germline values: CDR1 MGHRA, CDR2 YSYEKL. The CDR3 totals 13 residues. Study-level findings and limits: Only a limited share of tissue TCRs appeared in blood or spleen. Across patients, clones rarely overlapped, yet motif clusters were shared tissue-specifically.

Of note for this clone: Its antigen is still unknown.

The source material was skin, sampled at autopsy. The chain is built from TRBV4-1 and TRBJ1-1; 7 bases match TRBD1. The clonotype comes from a male patient at least 60 years old with steroid-refractory graft-versus-host disease after an allogeneic stem cell transplant. Some T cells could come from the graft donor. CDR3 loop: CASSARQGVRAFF. CDR3 nucleotide sequence: TGCGCCAGCAGCGCCCGACAGGGAGTAAGAGCTTTCTTT.